The clone carrying this T cell receptor (beta chain) came up many times. Antigen specificity is unknown. The iRepertoire nested amplicon-rescue multiplex PCR amplified TCR alpha and beta CDR3s from RNA. Each CDR3 protein is one row after TCRdb ran MiXCR on the multiplex PCR reads. The data show over 80,000 distinct CDR3 sequences, with about 37% seen just once and more than 30% held by the top ten. These data originate in a study of glioma-infiltrating T cells. The V end lost 1 base, the J end lost 1 base, and 14 bases lay between the germline ends. Looked up from germline, CDR1 is MGHRA and CDR2 is YSYEKL. This CDR3 has 17 amino acids. Study-level findings and limits: CDR3 overlap between tissue and blood was very small.

Sequenced sample: glioma tissue, nonneoplastic brain tissue, or PBMCs (not recorded which). V usage is TRBV4-1 and J usage is TRBJ2-1, with D maybe TRBD2 (6 bases). The TCR comes from a human donor with low-grade glioma or glioblastoma, undergoing nonglioma brain surgery, or in good health (not recorded which). The CDR3 protein is CASSQVDLGLSYNEQFF. Here the CDR3 DNA reads TGCGCCAGCAGCCAAGTAGATCTGGGACTTTCCTACAATGAGCAGTTCTTC.